Listed below are T cell receptor beta chains from one sample, sequenced in a study of blood T cell repertoires in COVID-19. Clones were read by immunoSEQ multiplex PCR, and TCRdb kept only the in-frame ones, dropping some. In the table there are about 260,000 clones, more than 80% of which are singletons. The material sequenced was PBMCs or T cells enriched from blood (not recorded which). The source is a man aged 50-59 years who had been exposed to COVID-19. Each CDR3 is given with its conserved first and last residue. A D gene is named only where the DNA matches it firmly. Clone size is stated in some rows and not others, as once, few, many or a class when expanded.

CDR3 DNA	CDR3 protein	D gene	clone size	CDR3 length	V gene	J gene
TGTGCCAGCAGTCCGGGACAGGACATCCAAGAGACCCAGTACTTC	CASSPGQDIQETQYF	TRBD1	many	15	TRBV4-2	TRBJ2-5
TGCGCCAGCAGCTACGGAGGCGTAGCTCCCTCAACCCCCGGGGAGCTGTTTTTT	CASSYGGVAPSTPGELFF	-	-	18	TRBV5-1	TRBJ2-2
TGCGCCAGCAGCCTCAAAAAGAGCTCCTACAATGAGCAGTTCTTC	CASSLKKSSYNEQFF	-	-	15	TRBV4-1	TRBJ2-1
TGTGCCAGCAGCGTAGTGGCTTTCGGGACAGCTAATGGCTACACCTTC	CASSVVAFGTANGYTF	TRBD1	-	16	TRBV9	TRBJ1-2
TGTGCCAGCAGTTACTTTGCAGGGGGTAGTTATGGCTACACCTTC	CASSYFAGGSYGYTF	TRBD1	-	15	TRBV6-2/TRBV6-3	TRBJ1-2
TGTGCCAGTAGTCTCGGGACAGGGATCTCTGAAGCTTTCTTT	CASSLGTGISEAFF	TRBD1	-	14	TRBV19	TRBJ1-1
TGTGCCAGCAGCCGGGACGGACTATACGAGCAGTACTTC	CASSRDGLYEQYF	-	-	13	TRBV5-4	TRBJ2-7
TGTGCCAGCAGCTTTGGACTAGCGGGAAACAATGAGCAGTTCTTC	CASSFGLAGNNEQFF	TRBD2	few	15	TRBV7-6	TRBJ2-1
TGTGCCACCAGTGATTCCCTAGATGGAAACACCATATATTTT	CATSDSLDGNTIYF	-	-	14	TRBV24-1	TRBJ1-3
TGTGCCAGCAGCTTGAGGGGCGCAGGGGCGGGTGAAAAACTGTTTTTT	CASSLRGAGAGEKLFF	-	-	16	TRBV5-4	TRBJ1-4
TGTGCCAGCAGCGTAGTGGAACAGGCCTATGGCTACACCTTC	CASSVVEQAYGYTF	-	-	14	TRBV9	TRBJ1-2
TGCGCCAGCAGCCAAACGACTAGCGGTTCCTACGAGCAGTACTTC	CASSQTTSGSYEQYF	TRBD2	-	15	TRBV4-1	TRBJ2-7
TGTGCCAGCAGCAACTCAGGGGGATCCTTTTACAATGAGCAGTTCTTC	CASSNSGGSFYNEQFF	TRBD1	-	16	TRBV28	TRBJ2-1
TGTGCCTCCCTGACAGGGTTTCATGGCTACACCTTC	CASLTGFHGYTF	TRBD1	few	12	TRBV30	TRBJ1-2
TGTGCCAGCAGCTCTCTGGGACAGGGCAACACCGGGGAGCTGTTTTTT	CASSSLGQGNTGELFF	TRBD1	-	16	TRBV11-2	TRBJ2-2
TGCGCCAGCAGCTTTATGGCAGGGAGGGGAGCTAACTATGGCTACACCTTC	CASSFMAGRGANYGYTF	-	-	17	TRBV5-1	TRBJ1-2
TGTGCCTGGAGTGTGGGCCCACCGCAATATTATGGCTACACCTTC	CAWSVGPPQYYGYTF	-	-	15	TRBV30	TRBJ1-2
TGTGCCAGCAGTAGCAGGGACTACTCTGGAAACACCATATATTTT	CASSSRDYSGNTIYF	-	-	15	TRBV2	TRBJ1-3
TGCGCCAGCAGCTTGTGGTCCACCACACCTGCAGATACGCAGTATTTT	CASSLWSTTPADTQYF	-	-	16	TRBV5-1	TRBJ2-3
TGCGCCAGCAGCTTGGAACAGGGTCGGGAGACCCAGTACTTC	CASSLEQGRETQYF	-	-	14	TRBV5-1	TRBJ2-5
TGTGCCAGCAGTTTGGCTGAACAGATAGCTAACTATGGCTACACCTTC	CASSLAEQIANYGYTF	-	few	16	TRBV28	TRBJ1-2
TGTGCCAGCACCTTAAACCCCACTACAGGGTATGGCTACACCTTC	CASTLNPTTGYGYTF	-	-	15	TRBV5-6	TRBJ1-2
TGTGCCAGCAGCCTCGGACATCCGGGTCAAGAGACCCAGTACTTC	CASSLGHPGQETQYF	-	once	15	TRBV3-1/TRBV3-2	TRBJ2-5
TGTGCCAGCAGCTACACAGGTCCGGTCGGCTACGAGCAGTACTTC	CASSYTGPVGYEQYF	-	once	15	TRBV7-3	TRBJ2-7
TGCGCCAGCAGTCATGGACAAATGAACACTGAAGCTTTCTTT	CASSHGQMNTEAFF	-	-	14	TRBV23-1	TRBJ1-1
TGTGCCAGCAGAGGGACAGGGGGCTATGACGGGGAGCTGTTTTTT	CASRGTGGYDGELFF	TRBD1	-	15	TRBV9	TRBJ2-2
TGTGCCAGCAGTCCCCCCGGAGGGGGCGATGGCTACACCTTC	CASSPPGGGDGYTF	TRBD1	-	14	TRBV28	TRBJ1-2
TGTGCCAGCAGTTTTATTGGAGGGGGCGCGGGAGGCTACACCTTC	CASSFIGGGAGGYTF	TRBD1	once	15	TRBV27	TRBJ1-2
TGTGCCAGCGCTCGAATGGGAGCCGAGGCTTATAACTATGGCTACACCTTC	CASARMGAEAYNYGYTF	-	-	17	TRBV5-5	TRBJ1-2
TGTGCCAGCAGTTTATCCTTTGGGACAGCTTCTAACTATGGCTACACCTTC	CASSLSFGTASNYGYTF	TRBD1	-	17	TRBV28	TRBJ1-2
TGTGCCAGTAGTATCGAGGGGGGGGCCACGGAGACCCAGTACTTC	CASSIEGGATETQYF	-	once	15	TRBV19	TRBJ2-5
TGTGCCAGCAGTCCCCGGGACAGCTTTTATAGCAATCAGCCCCAGCATTTT	CASSPRDSFYSNQPQHF	TRBD1	once	17	TRBV28	TRBJ1-5
TGTGCCAGTACAGGGAGTTACAATGAAAAACTGTTTTTT	CASTGSYNEKLFF	-	-	13	TRBV28	TRBJ1-4
TGTGCCAGCAGCCCGGATAGCGGGAGCTCCTACAATGAGCAGTTCTTC	CASSPDSGSSYNEQFF	TRBD2	-	16	TRBV5-4	TRBJ2-1
TGTGCCAGCGGACTAGGGATGGGGACTGAAGCTTTCTTT	CASGLGMGTEAFF	-	-	13	TRBV25-1	TRBJ1-1
TGTGCCAGCAGTGGCCCCGGGGGACAAGAGACCCAGTACTTC	CASSGPGGQETQYF	-	-	14	TRBV27	TRBJ2-5
TGTGCCAGCAGCGGTCTAAGGGGGACAGGGCATGAAAAACTGTTTTTT	CASSGLRGTGHEKLFF	TRBD1	-	16	TRBV9	TRBJ1-4
TGCGCCAGCAGCTGGCGGGGGGGCATCTTCGAGCAGTACTTC	CASSWRGGIFEQYF	TRBD2	-	14	TRBV5-1	TRBJ2-7
TGTGCCAGCAGCTTGAGGGGGGGACAAGAGACCCAGTACTTC	CASSLRGGQETQYF	-	once	14	TRBV5-4	TRBJ2-5
TGTGCCAGCAGTTTTACCTCGCTCGCCGGGCGGGGTGGCTACACCTTC	CASSFTSLAGRGGYTF	-	-	16	TRBV28	TRBJ1-2
TGTGCCAGCAGCCAAGATGGAAAGGGGGCAGGTTATGGCTACACCTTC	CASSQDGKGAGYGYTF	TRBD1	once	16	TRBV3-1/TRBV3-2	TRBJ1-2
TGTGCCAGCAGTAAGCCGGGACAGGGCGCCGGGGAGCTGTTTTTT	CASSKPGQGAGELFF	TRBD1	-	15	TRBV6-5	TRBJ2-2
TGCAGCGTCGCGACGACAGGCACAGCTTTCTTT	CSVATTGTAFF	-	-	11	TRBV29-1	TRBJ1-1
TGTGCCAGCAGGGGAGAAAGGACAGGACTAAACGGTCTTCACTACGAGCAGTACTTC	CASRGERTGLNGLHYEQYF	-	-	19	TRBV28	TRBJ2-7
TGCGCCAGCAGCTCTTCCCTGGGACAGCCCTCCTACGAGCAGTACTTC	CASSSSLGQPSYEQYF	TRBD1	-	16	TRBV5-1	TRBJ2-7
TGTGCCAGCCTGGGGGGGCTGCTTGGGGAGCTGTTTTTT	CASLGGLLGELFF	-	-	13	TRBV6-5	TRBJ2-2